The 2 T cell receptor beta chains listed next were all sequenced from one sample in a study of liver allograft versus peripheral blood T cells (dated by TCRdb to 2018 to 2021). With respect to the entire study: The study compared the T cell receptor repertoires present in transplanted livers with the repertoires present in the peripheral blood of liver transplant recipients.

The instrument given in TCRdb is Illumina MiSeq. Using fastp trimming at Q25 and MiXCR clonotype assembly, TCRdb reanalyzed the public sequencing data and kept in-frame beta chains. CDR3 protein duplicates are merged, each entry listing the most common genes and DNA. This sample holds about 3,500 distinct CDR3 sequences; 13% to 15% were observed only once. The top ten clones comprise around 3.1% of the sample. The receptors originated from a human patient who had a liver transplant. After transplantation, some T cells may belong to the graft donor instead of the recipient.

This clonotype counts as medium-sized (0.01 to 0.1%). The chain carries TRBV5-5 and TRBJ2-3, with D perhaps assigned TRBD1 or TRBD2 (5 bases each). The V and J ends lost 0 bases and 2 bases respectively, with 13 bases between them. The CDR3 is made up of 16 amino acids. Germline V gives CDR1 SGHKS, CDR2 YYEKEE (reference sequence). CDR3 DNA: TGTGCCAGCAGCTTGGCCATAGGGGAGAACACAGATACGCAGTATTTT. Translating it yields CASSLAIGENTDTQYF.

This clonotype is deemed large. The V gene is TRBV29-1, the J gene TRBJ1-4; a possible D gene is TRBD1 (6 bases). CDR3 size: 12 residues. In germline, CDR1 is SQVTM, CDR2 ANQGSEA. The V and J ends lost 4 bases and 7 bases respectively, with 10 bases between them. The CDR3 coding sequence is TGCAGCGTTGCAGGGGTAGGTGAAAAACTGTTTTTT. It codes for CSVAGVGEKLFF.